A single sample is the source of the 26 T cell receptor beta chains below, sequenced in a study of cytomegalovirus exposure and HLA in healthy donors. This PCR relied on a set of 60 Vbeta primers and 13 Jbeta primers. Sequencing used immunoSEQ multiplex PCR; TCRdb keeps in-frame clones, though not all of them. The sample has 200,000 to 250,000 clones, around 89% seen once. The sequenced sample was PBMCs. The receptors stem from a woman younger than 30 in good health and CMV-seronegative.

The chain uses TRBV2 and TRBJ2-1; 8 bases fit TRBD2. The V and J ends lost 7 bases and 3 bases, in that order; junction bases with no gene match: 8. CDR1 is SNHLY, CDR2 FYNNEI, per germline. This CDR3 has 15 amino acids. The CDR3 is CASNGRGGLYNEQFF. In DNA form, the CDR3 reads TGTGCCAGCAACGGTCGGGGGGGCCTCTACAATGAGCAGTTCTTC.

The CDR3 sequence: CASKPTGGNEKLFF. CDR3 nucleotides: TGCGCCAGCAAACCGACAGGGGGTAATGAAAAACTGTTTTTT. The chain carries TRBV5-1 and TRBJ1-4; TRBD1 aligns across 9 bases. V lost 6 bases, J lost 4 bases, and 4 bases stayed unmatched. Germline loops: CDR1 SGHRS, CDR2 YFSETQ. The length of the CDR3 is 14 residues.

The chain is built from TRBV4-2 and TRBJ2-1, with 8 bases aligning to TRBD2. Germline V gene lookup returns CDR1 LGHNA and CDR2 YNFKEQ. V dropped 6 bases and J dropped 8; count of bases not matched to a gene: 6. The CDR3 sequence is 13 residues long. The CDR3 DNA follows: TGTGCCAGCAGGAGCGGGAGTAAGGATGAGCAGTTCTTC. Amino acid sequence: CASRSGSKDEQFF.

This clone has just one count. The chain employs TRBV9 and TRBJ1-6; TRBD1 might be the D (6 bases). This CDR3 is 16 amino acids long. V lost 0 bases and J 6 bases, leaving 13 bases between the germline ends. Germline values: CDR1 SGDLS, CDR2 YYNGEE. The CDR3 coding sequence is TGTGCCAGCAGCGTAGGTCTGGGGGCAAGTAATTCACCCCTCCACTTT. Translating it yields CASSVGLGASNSPLHF.

Worth noting for this clone: The junction departs from germline at one end; a sequencing error may be responsible. The gene calls are TRBV2 and TRBJ2-1; the match to TRBD1 covers 7 bases. This CDR3 contains 13 residues. CDR1 and CDR2 from the germline V gene are SNHLY and FYNNEI. CDR3 residues: CASSSTGYSEQFF. The CDR3 DNA reads as TGTGCCAGCAGTTCGACAGGGTACAGTGAGCAGTTCTTC.

The gene calls are TRBV5-1 and TRBJ1-1, with D possibly matching TRBD1 (5 bases). Trimming removed 4 bases from V and 4 bases from J, with 11 bases in between. Germline-derived CDR1 and CDR2 are SGHRS and YFSETQ. This CDR3 region has 13 residues. The chain's CDR3 is CASSEGTTTEAFF. The CDR3, as DNA: TGCGCCAGCAGCGAAGGGACTACCACTGAAGCTTTCTTT.

The CDR3 here is CASTRGINEKLFF. DNA for the CDR3: TGTGCCAGCACCAGGGGTATTAATGAAAAACTGTTTTTT. The rearrangement links TRBV25-1 to TRBJ1-4; possibly TRBD1 for D (6 bases). The CDR3 totals 13 residues. V was pared by 7 bases and J by 4 bases, with 10 bases between. Germline V gene sequence: CDR1 MGHDK, CDR2 SYGVNS. Looking up the rest from reference TRBV25-1 and TRBJ1-4 gives the full variable domain: EADIYQTPRYLVIGTGKKITLECSQTMGHDKMYWYQQDPGMELHLIHYSYGVNSTEKGDLSSESTVSRIRTEHFPLTLESARPSHTSQYLCASTRGINEKLFFGSGTQLSVL.

The chain joins TRBV2 to TRBJ2-2; maybe TRBD1 (5 bases). The CDR3 runs 14 residues. The ends were cut back, 11 bases at V and 4 bases at J, with 17 bases in the middle. Germline V gene sequence: CDR1 SNHLY, CDR2 FYNNEI. The CDR3 DNA follows: TGTGCCGGAGCTGGTAGGGGCCGCACCGGGGAGCTGTTTTTT. Translation: CAGAGRGRTGELFF.

The CDR3 loop reads CASSEVRTNYNEQFF. CDR3 in DNA: TGTGCCAGCAGTGAAGTGAGGACTAACTACAATGAGCAGTTCTTC. The V and J genes are TRBV2 and TRBJ2-1, with D perhaps matching TRBD2 (6 bases). The CDR3 is 15 amino acids. Germline-derived CDR1 and CDR2 are SNHLY and FYNNEI. With 1 base removed from V and 3 bases from J, the gap between germline ends came to 10 bases.

Remarks on this clone: The same CDR3 also results from other DNA sequences found in this sample. The rearrangement joins TRBV5-1 to TRBJ2-1, with 12 bases fitting TRBD2. V lost 4 bases to trimming and J lost 4 bases; unmatched junction nucleotides: 3. Germline assignment: CDR1 SGHRS and CDR2 YFSETQ. The CDR3 runs to 15 residues. This CDR3 is CASSPTSGGYNEQFF. The CDR3 DNA is TGCGCCAGCAGCCCGACTAGCGGGGGTTACAATGAGCAGTTCTTC. Variable domain in full (rest from reference TRBV5-1 and TRBJ2-1): KAGVTQTPRYLIKTRGQQVTLSCSPISGHRSVSWYQQTPGQGLQFLFEYFSETQRNKGNFPGRFSGRQFSNSRSEMNVSTLELGDSALYLCASSPTSGGYNEQFFGPGTRLTVL.

This chain uses TRBV15 with TRBJ1-4, with D possibly TRBD1 on 5 matching bases. The V gene's germline CDR1 is LNHNV and CDR2 YYDKDF (reference sequence). Between the trimmed V and J ends, which lost 0 bases and 6 bases, there was a span of 14 bases. The CDR3 is made up of 16 amino acids. The CDR3 DNA follows: TGTGCCACCAGCAGAGATTGGACGGTCAGGGATGAAAAACTGTTTTTT. Its protein product is CATSRDWTVRDEKLFF. The whole variable domain, remainder taken from reference TRBV15 and TRBJ1-4, is DAMVIQNPRYQVTQFGKPVTLSCSQTLNHNVMYWYQQKSSQAPKLLFHYYDKDFNNEADTPDNFQSRRPNTSFCFLDIRSPGLGDTAMYLCATSRDWTVRDEKLFFGSGTQLSVL.

This chain joins TRBV6-5 and TRBJ1-6, with a weak D call TRBD1 (5 bases). The CDR3 sequence is 12 residues long. Trimming took off 2 bases at V and 14 bases at J, with 10 bases between the two ends. From germline, CDR1 is MNHEY and CDR2 SVGAGI. CDR3 loop: CASSYGRGALHF. As DNA, the CDR3 is TGTGCCAGCAGTTACGGGCGGGGGGCCCTCCACTTT.

J is TRBJ1-1 and V is TRBV5-1; no clear D. The ends were cut back, 6 bases at V and 1 base at J, with 13 bases in the middle. Germline V gene sequence: CDR1 SGHRS, CDR2 YFSETQ. The CDR3 consists of 14 residues. Here the CDR3 DNA reads TGCGCCAGCACCGGGAGGGCGGGGAACACTGAAGCTTTCTTT. Its translation is CASTGRAGNTEAFF.

This clone has only one observation. This chain links TRBV6-5 with TRBJ2-7; 8 positions match TRBD2. CDR3 length: 15 amino acids. CDR1 MNHEY and CDR2 SVGAGI come from the germline V gene. Trimming cost V 7 bases and J 4 bases; bases outside gene matches: 12. The CDR3 spells CASTPVGASGYEQYF. Here the CDR3 DNA reads TGTGCCAGCACGCCGGTCGGGGCTAGCGGGTACGAGCAGTACTTC.

The chain links TRBV6-1 to TRBJ2-7, with no clear D. CDR3 length: 13 residues. V was trimmed by 4 bases and J by 1 base, leaving 8 bases between them. From germline, CDR1 is MNHNS and CDR2 SASEGT. CDR3 in amino acids: CASSAMRSYEQYF. The CDR3 coding sequence is TGTGCCAGCAGTGCAATGCGATCCTACGAGCAGTACTTC.

This chain joins TRBV27 and TRBJ2-5, with 12 bases matching TRBD2. Germline V gene lookup returns CDR1 MNHEY and CDR2 SMNVEV (reference sequence). Unmatched junction bases numbered 5, after V lost 7 bases and J lost 2 bases. The CDR3 length is 15 residues. This CDR3 is CASTELAGGQETQYF. The CDR3 region has the DNA TGTGCCAGCACTGAACTAGCGGGGGGACAAGAGACCCAGTACTTC.

The V gene is TRBV4-1, the J gene TRBJ2-2; D uncertain. The germline gives CDR1 MGHRA, CDR2 YSYEKL. Trimming shortened V by 2 bases and J by 2 bases, and 6 bases separated the two germline ends. This CDR3 contains 14 residues. As DNA, the CDR3 is TGCGCCAGCAGCCAACAGGTCAACACCGGGGAGCTGTTTTTT. Translation gives CASSQQVNTGELFF.

The rearrangement links TRBV14 to TRBJ2-7; possibly TRBD2 for D (7 bases). Trimming shortened V by 4 bases and J by 4 bases, and 14 bases separated the two germline ends. The CDR3 is 14 amino acids. From germline, CDR1 is SGHDN and CDR2 FVKESK. In DNA form, the CDR3 reads TGTGCCAGCAGCCTCTTAGGGGGGGCGTACGAGCAGTACTTC. Translating gives CASSLLGGAYEQYF.

The chain has TRBV4-1 and TRBJ1-5; D not resolved. This CDR3 is 15 amino acids long. Deletions cut 4 bases from V and 8 bases from J, with 18 bases between. Looked up from germline, CDR1 is MGHRA and CDR2 is YSYEKL. The DNA for the CDR3 is TGCGCCAGCAGCCCTCGGGCGGCCTTCGGGGAGCCCCAGCATTTT. Translating it yields CASSPRAAFGEPQHF.

The chain joins TRBV27 to TRBJ1-1; TRBD1 might be the D (5 bases). Trimming removed 7 bases from V and 0 bases from J, with 9 bases in between. Germline V gene data show CDR1 as MNHEY and CDR2 as SMNVEV (reference sequence). The CDR3 has 13 residues. The CDR3 loop reads CASIDSLNTEAFF. The DNA for the CDR3 is TGTGCCAGCATAGACAGCCTGAACACTGAAGCTTTCTTT.

V gene TRBV18 combines with J gene TRBJ2-3, with 8 bases identical to TRBD1. The CDR3 totals 17 residues. Germline trimming cut 3 bases from V and 3 bases from J; bases unmatched to any gene: 11. Germline values: CDR1 KGHSH, CDR2 LQKENI. In nucleotides, the CDR3 is TGTGCCAGCTCACCCTTATCACAGGGGGGTTCAACAGATACGCAGTATTTT. It yields the protein CASSPLSQGGSTDTQYF. Looking up the rest from reference TRBV18 and TRBJ2-3 gives the full variable domain: NAGVMQNPRHLVRRRGQEARLRCSPMKGHSHVYWYRQLPEEGLKFMVYLQKENIIDESGMPKERFSAEFPKEGPSILRIQQVVRGDSAAYFCASSPLSQGGSTDTQYFGPGTRLTVL.

This chain joins TRBV4-1 and TRBJ1-6, with a possible D match to TRBD1 (6 bases). The CDR3 is 15 amino acids. Germline assignment: CDR1 MGHRA and CDR2 YSYEKL. V was clipped by 3 bases and J by 8 bases, with 14 bases between them. The CDR3 DNA reads TGCGCCAGCAGCCAGCCTACAGGGAGGGATTCACCCCTCCACTTT. Protein: CASSQPTGRDSPLHF.

This rearrangement joins TRBV29-1 to TRBJ2-1; TRBD2 agrees at 12 bases. Germline V gives CDR1 SQVTM, CDR2 ANQGSEA. The CDR3 is made up of 15 amino acids. V gave up 4 bases and J gave up 10 bases; unmatched junction bases: 11. This chain's CDR3 is CSVVGLAGPSGEQFF. The CDR3, as DNA: TGCAGCGTTGTCGGACTAGCGGGACCATCGGGGGAGCAGTTCTTC.

The chain couples TRBV5-1 to TRBJ2-3; 9 bases map to TRBD2. CDR1 is SGHRS and CDR2 is YFSETQ in the germline V gene. The CDR3 extends over 16 amino acids. The ends lost 2 bases at V and 2 bases at J; junction bases unmatched: 6. CDR3 loop: CASSLGLARTTDTQYF. The CDR3 DNA reads TGCGCCAGCAGCTTAGGACTAGCGCGGACCACAGATACGCAGTATTTT. The variable domain in full, with the rest retrieved from reference TRBV5-1 and TRBJ2-3, is KAGVTQTPRYLIKTRGQQVTLSCSPISGHRSVSWYQQTPGQGLQFLFEYFSETQRNKGNFPGRFSGRQFSNSRSEMNVSTLELGDSALYLCASSLGLARTTDTQYFGPGTRLTVL.

With respect to this clone: This sample also contains other DNA sequences that code for the same CDR3. The chain couples TRBV6-1 to TRBJ2-1; TRBD2 matches 7 bases. Trimming at V came to 1 base and at J to 12 bases, leaving 3 bases not matched to a gene. The length of the CDR3 is 12 residues. The V gene's germline CDR1 is MNHNS and CDR2 SASEGT. The CDR3 nucleotides are TGTGCCAGCAGTGAAGGTGGGGGGGGGCAGTTCTTC. It encodes CASSEGGGGQFF.

The V call is TRBV5-6, the J call TRBJ2-1; 9 nucleotides agree with TRBD2. The CDR3 loop spans 15 amino acids. Germline V gene lookup returns CDR1 SGHDT and CDR2 YYEEEE. The junction had 9 bases not matched to a gene; V was cut back by 4 bases and J by 7 bases. CDR3 amino acids: CASSERGLAGNEQFF. As DNA, the CDR3 is TGTGCCAGCAGCGAGCGGGGGCTAGCGGGGAATGAGCAGTTCTTC.